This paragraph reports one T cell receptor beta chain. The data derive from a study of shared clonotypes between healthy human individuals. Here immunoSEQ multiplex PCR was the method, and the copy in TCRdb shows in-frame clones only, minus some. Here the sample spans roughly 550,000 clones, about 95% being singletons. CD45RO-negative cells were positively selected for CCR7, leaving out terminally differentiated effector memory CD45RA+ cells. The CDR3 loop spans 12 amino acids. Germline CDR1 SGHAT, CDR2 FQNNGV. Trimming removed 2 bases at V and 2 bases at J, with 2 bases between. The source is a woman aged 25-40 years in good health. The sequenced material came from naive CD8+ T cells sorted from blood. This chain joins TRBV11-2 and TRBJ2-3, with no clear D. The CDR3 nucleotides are TGTGCCAGCAGCTTATTCACAGATACGCAGTATTTT. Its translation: CASSLFTDTQYF.